The 16 T cell receptor beta chains below come from one sample, sequenced in a study of T-cell memory formation after mild COVID-19. From the 5' RACE reads, TCRdb called clonotypes with MiXCR, one entry per CDR3 protein. The sample includes more than 250,000 distinct CDR3 sequences, over 15% of them seen just once. The sample comprised PBMCs or a T cell subset sorted from them (not recorded which). The receptors shown here come from a young man who had mild COVID-19 (a few samples of this study predate the infection). Cell type and time point are not known.

The chain links TRBV7-9 to TRBJ2-5; D may be TRBD2 (6 bases). The DNA end favors TRBJ2-1, so the J call may be wrong. This CDR3 contains 15 residues. Germline assignment: CDR1 SEHNR and CDR2 FQNEAQ (reference sequence). In DNA, the CDR3 is TGTGCCAGCAGCATTAGCGGACTGCTAAAGGATGAGCAGTTCTTC. Translating gives CASSISGLLKDEQFF.

V gene TRBV4-2 combines with J gene TRBJ1-1; D is unclear. The CDR3 is 16 amino acids. The germline CDR1 and CDR2 sequences are LGHNA and YNFKEQ. The germline V and J ends were trimmed by 0 bases and 3 bases, with 14 bases remaining between them. CDR3: CASSQDGTALDTEAFF. The CDR3 nucleotides read TGTGCCAGCAGCCAAGACGGAACAGCCTTAGACACTGAAGCTTTCTTT.

This clonotype occurred a few times. The CDR3 region is CASQTSIDEQFF. The CDR3 DNA follows: TGTGCCAGCCAGACTAGCATCGATGAGCAGTTCTTC. V is TRBV27 and J is TRBJ2-1; 7 nucleotides match TRBD2. There are 12 residues in the CDR3. CDR1 MNHEY and CDR2 SMNVEV come from the germline V gene (reference sequence). The V and J ends lost 8 bases and 8 bases, in that order; junction bases with no gene match: 6.

The sample holds a few counts of this clonotype. This sequence joins TRBV29-1 and TRBJ2-2; D possibly uses TRBD1 or TRBD2 (5 bases each). The CDR3 is 13 residues long. Germline V gives CDR1 SQVTM, CDR2 ANQGSEA. Trimming left V 6 bases short and J 0 bases short, with 8 bases between. CDR3 coding DNA: TGCAGCGTCGGGGCCCCGAACACCGGGGAGCTGTTTTTT. Its protein is CSVGAPNTGELFF.

V is TRBV5-1 and J is TRBJ1-6; D might be TRBD1 (5 bases). Germline CDR1 reads SGHRS; CDR2 reads YFSETQ. Trimming removed 5 bases at V and 7 bases at J, with 16 bases between. This CDR3 has 15 residues. The CDR3 spells CASRIIGAMNSPLHF. The CDR3 nucleotides read TGCGCCAGCAGGATTATAGGGGCAATGAATTCACCCCTCCACTTT.

This clonotype was recorded at least ten times. The J gene is TRBJ2-5, the V gene TRBV11-2, with D unresolved. Trimming took 4 bases from V and 5 from J, leaving 14 bases between them. CDR1 and CDR2 (germline): SGHAT, FQNNGV. This CDR3 spans 14 amino acids. The CDR3 DNA sequence: TGTGCCAGCAGCTCCAGGCAAACTGAGGAGACCCAGTACTTC. The encoded protein is CASSSRQTEETQYF.

This clonotype was picked up a small number of times. The chain links TRBV5-1 to TRBJ2-3; 12 bases align to TRBD2. V shed 6 bases, J shed 6 bases, and the junction held 8 bases outside the gene matches. The CDR3 consists of 15 residues. The germline V gene has CDR1 SGHRS and CDR2 YFSETQ. This CDR3 reads CASTPSGGASDTQYF. In nucleotides, the CDR3 is TGCGCCAGCACCCCTAGCGGGGGGGCATCTGATACGCAGTATTTT.

The V gene is TRBV7-8, the J gene TRBJ2-3; maybe TRBD2 (5 bases). The CDR3 sequence is 16 residues long. Trimming shortened V by 5 bases and J by 2 bases, and 17 bases separated the two germline ends. CDR1 SGHVS and CDR2 FQNEAQ come from the germline V gene. The CDR3 coding sequence is TGTGCCAGCAGCCCTGAGGGTTACAAGACCACAGATACGCAGTATTTT. Translated: CASSPEGYKTTDTQYF.

The chain has TRBV7-9 and TRBJ1-1; 10 nucleotides match TRBD1. The CDR3 length is 14 residues. Trimming took 8 bases from V and 6 from J; bases not matched to a gene: 9. CDR1 SEHNR and CDR2 FQNEAQ come from the germline V gene (reference sequence). Here the CDR3 reads CASGSTGGKAEAFF. The DNA for the CDR3 is TGTGCCAGCGGGTCGACAGGGGGCAAAGCTGAAGCTTTCTTT.

The chain uses TRBV6-5 and TRBJ2-7; TRBD1 matches 8 bases. The CDR3 is made up of 16 amino acids. Germline values: CDR1 MNHEY, CDR2 SVGAGI. CDR3 nucleotide sequence: TGTGCCAGTAGTTACCGCCGGGACAGGTATTCCTACGAGCAGTACGTC. It is translated as CASSYRRDRYSYEQYV.

The V and J genes are TRBV27 and TRBJ1-2, with no clear D. This CDR3 has 15 amino acids. Germline V gene lookup returns CDR1 MNHEY and CDR2 SMNVEV (reference sequence). V lost 5 bases and J 1 base, leaving 14 bases between the germline ends. CDR3 region: CASSLSLEGNYGYTF. The CDR3 nucleotides read TGTGCCAGCAGTCTCTCCCTCGAGGGTAACTATGGCTACACCTTC.

The V and J genes are TRBV7-9 and TRBJ2-7; a possible D gene is TRBD1 (6 bases). Germline CDR1 and CDR2: SEHNR and FQNEAQ (reference sequence). This CDR3 is built from 17 residues. Trimming pared 2 bases from V and 0 bases from J, leaving 17 bases between. The CDR3 region has the DNA TGTGCCAGCAGCTTAAGAGTAACAGGGTCGCCCTCCTACGAGCAGTACGTC. Translating gives CASSLRVTGSPSYEQYV.

This clonotype turned up a few times. The J gene is TRBJ2-1, the V gene TRBV7-8; possibly TRBD2 for D (5 bases). In germline, CDR1 is SGHVS, CDR2 FQNEAQ. The CDR3 extends over 12 amino acids. The V gene lost 5 bases and the J gene lost 15 bases, with 17 bases spanning the gap. In nucleotides, the CDR3 is TGTGCCAGCAGCGAGACGTGGAGGAATCCGTTCTTC. Translating gives CASSETWRNPFF.

V usage is TRBV6-1 and J usage is TRBJ1-5, with 9 nucleotides matching TRBD1. This CDR3 is 16 amino acids long. Germline loops: CDR1 MNHNS, CDR2 SASEGT. The V and J ends lost 3 bases and 3 bases, in that order; junction bases with no gene match: 6. The CDR3 nucleotides read TGTGCCAGCAGTGAGCGGACAGGGGTGGTCAATCAGCCCCAGCATTTT. This encodes CASSERTGVVNQPQHF.

This clonotype was counted only a few times. V gene TRBV6-5 combines with J gene TRBJ1-5, with 7 bases aligning to TRBD1. The CDR3 is made up of 15 amino acids. Germline CDR1 is MNHEY and CDR2 is SVGAGI. V was pared by 6 bases and J by 7 bases, with 12 bases of the junction left unmatched. The CDR3 here is CASSNTGDVRQPQHF. Written as DNA, the CDR3 is TGTGCCAGCAGCAACACAGGGGATGTTCGACAGCCCCAGCATTTT.

This clonotype has a count of ten or more. The J gene is TRBJ2-7, the V gene TRBV5-6; no firm D call. The CDR3 has 13 amino acids. V gave up 4 bases and J gave up 1 base, with 9 bases separating them. Looked up from germline, CDR1 is SGHDT and CDR2 is YYEEEE. The CDR3 DNA sequence: TGTGCCAGCAGCCCAACGGGTTCCTACGAGCAGTACGTC. It encodes CASSPTGSYEQYV.